The next 30 T cell receptor beta chains were all read from a single sample in a study of T cells expressing NK-cell markers. One entry per CDR3 protein, without DNA, is what TCRdb gives after re-calling the 5' RACE reads. The sample table includes 200,000 to 300,000 distinct CDR3 sequences. What was sequenced was blood T cells: a sorted CD56 or NKG2C T cell subset, CD4+ or CD8+ T cells, or bulk PBMC T cells (not recorded which). Source of these receptors: a man between 18 and 35 years old in good health.

The chain carries TRBV11-2 and TRBJ1-2; the D call from TCRdb, TRBD1, cannot be confirmed without DNA. Germline loops: CDR1 SGHAT, CDR2 FQNNGV. The CDR3 spans 13 residues. CDR3 sequence reads: CASRFAPLSGYTF. The whole variable domain, filled in from reference TRBV11-2 and TRBJ1-2, reads EAGVAQSPRYKIIEKRQSVAFWCNPISGHATLYWYQQILGQGPKLLIQFQNNGVVDDSQLPKDRFSAERLKGVDSTLKIQPAKLEDSAVYLCASRFAPLSGYTFGSGTRLTVV.

The genes are TRBV20-1 and TRBJ1-1; TCRdb's assignment of TRBD1 cannot be checked, as there is no DNA. Germline CDR1 is DFQATT and CDR2 is SNEGSKA (reference sequence). The CDR3 consists of 16 residues. The CDR3 region is CSAKQGASKIDTEAFF.

The V gene is TRBV12-3 or TRBV12-4, the J gene TRBJ2-2; TCRdb's D call of TRBD2 is untestable without DNA. The CDR3 sequence is 17 residues long. The CDR3 reads CASSSLVLALNTGELFF.

The genes are TRBV5-1 and TRBJ1-1; TCRdb returns TRBD1, unconfirmable since there is no DNA. The germline V gene has CDR1 SGHRS and CDR2 YFSETQ. This CDR3 region has 13 residues. CDR3 residues: CASMTEMNTEAFF.

This sequence joins TRBV5-1 and TRBJ1-2. Germline assignment: CDR1 SGHRS and CDR2 YFSETQ. This CDR3 is 13 amino acids long. CDR3 loop: CASSLEPDYGYTF.

V is TRBV12-3 or TRBV12-4 and J is TRBJ2-1; as DNA is missing, the TRBD1 call by TCRdb cannot be tested. This CDR3 comprises 12 residues. The CDR3 reads CASRPGRFEQFF.

The CDR3 loop reads CASSPSGRAFNEQYF. The chain is built from TRBV5-5 and TRBJ2-7; TCRdb returns TRBD2, unconfirmable since there is no DNA. CDR1 SGHKS and CDR2 YYEKEE come from the germline V gene (reference sequence). The CDR3 length is 15 residues.

The chain is built from TRBV5-1 and TRBJ2-1; TCRdb selects TRBD2, and the lack of DNA leaves this call unchecked. This CDR3 region has 16 residues. Per the germline V gene, CDR1 is SGHRS and CDR2 is YFSETQ. This CDR3 is CASSMGLAVTYNEQFF.

The chain couples TRBV4-2 to TRBJ2-7. Germline CDR1 and CDR2: LGHNA and YNFKEQ. The CDR3 spans 16 residues. This CDR3 is CASSQEFTGGSYEQYF.

The rearrangement links TRBV15 to TRBJ2-1. The CDR3 spans 13 residues. The germline CDR1 and CDR2 sequences are LNHNV and YYDKDF (reference sequence). CDR3 amino acids: CATSRESYNEQFF.

V usage is TRBV7-6 and J usage is TRBJ1-6; TCRdb's D call of TRBD1 is untestable without DNA. In germline, CDR1 is SGHVS, CDR2 FNYEAQ. The CDR3 has 16 amino acids. The CDR3 here is CASSLGQNRGISPLHF.

CDR3 amino acids: CASSPRLADYNEQFF. V and J are TRBV18 and TRBJ2-1; TCRdb designates TRBD2, a call that cannot be tested without DNA. The CDR3 length is 15 residues. Germline-derived CDR1 and CDR2 are KGHSH and LQKENI.

This chain uses TRBV3-1 with TRBJ1-1; the D gene TCRdb calls, TRBD1, cannot be checked with no DNA. This CDR3 is 15 amino acids long. The germline gives CDR1 LGHDT, CDR2 YNNKEL (reference sequence). The CDR3 sequence is CASSQIGTANTEAFF.

This sequence joins TRBV11-2 and TRBJ2-6; TCRdb's D call, TRBD1, is unchecked because there is no DNA. The germline V gene encodes CDR1 SGHAT and CDR2 FQNNGV. The CDR3 length is 17 residues. CDR3 sequence reads: CASGLGDRSSGANVLTF.

The chain links TRBV7-2 to TRBJ1-3; TCRdb's D call of TRBD1 is untestable without DNA. This CDR3 comprises 14 residues. CDR1 and CDR2 (germline): SGHTA, FQGNSA. CDR3 protein: CASSSRTSGNTIYF. The variable domain in full, completed from reference TRBV7-2 and TRBJ1-3, reads GAGVSQSPSNKVTEKGKDVELRCDPISGHTALYWYRQSLGQGLEFLIYFQGNSAPDKSGLPSDRFSAERTGGSVSTLTIQRTQQEDSAVYLCASSSRTSGNTIYFGEGSWLTVV.

The CDR3: CASSQQTGAPDTQYF. The chain combines TRBV4-2 with TRBJ2-3; TCRdb proposes TRBD1, but this gene call is untestable without DNA. Germline assignment: CDR1 LGHNA and CDR2 YNFKEQ. The CDR3 length is 15 residues.

V gene TRBV20-1 combines with J gene TRBJ2-4; there is no DNA to check the TCRdb D call of TRBD1. This CDR3 contains 14 residues. Germline loops: CDR1 DFQATT, CDR2 SNEGSKA (reference sequence). The CDR3 loop reads CSAITDRGYDIQYF.

V usage is TRBV12-3 or TRBV12-4 and J usage is TRBJ1-2. There are 15 residues in the CDR3. The CDR3 loop is CASSLSAGVRNGYTF.

The chain is built from TRBV11-2 and TRBJ1-2; TCRdb's D call, TRBD1, is unchecked because there is no DNA. This CDR3 has 15 residues. Germline V gene lookup returns CDR1 SGHAT and CDR2 FQNNGV. CDR3 in amino acids: CASSLEGAAFYGYTF.

The chain is built from TRBV7-6 and TRBJ2-1; TCRdb names TRBD2, which stays unverified in the absence of DNA. Per germline, CDR1 SGHVS and CDR2 FNYEAQ. The CDR3 extends over 13 amino acids. The CDR3 is CASSSGLINEQFF. Full variable domain (outside the CDR3, taken from reference TRBV7-6 and TRBJ2-1): GAGVSQSPRYKVTKRGQDVALRCDPISGHVSLYWYRQALGQGPEFLTYFNYEAQQDKSGLPNDRFSAERPEGSISTLTIQRTEQRDSAMYRCASSSGLINEQFFGPGTRLTVL.

CDR3 in amino acids: CSARDHRDPNQPQHF. V is TRBV20-1 and J is TRBJ1-5; the D gene TCRdb calls, TRBD1, cannot be checked with no DNA. The length of the CDR3 is 15 residues. Germline values: CDR1 DFQATT, CDR2 SNEGSKA (reference sequence).

The rearrangement uses TRBV20-1 and TRBJ2-5; there is no DNA to check the TCRdb D call of TRBD2. Germline assignment: CDR1 DFQATT and CDR2 SNEGSKA (reference sequence). The CDR3 contains 14 residues. The CDR3 protein is CSARPGLATETQYF.

This chain links TRBV12-3 or TRBV12-4 with TRBJ2-5. This CDR3 has 13 residues. This chain's CDR3 is CASSNYVGETQYF.

CDR3 region: CSARDTRPWSGNQPQHF. V is TRBV20-1 and J is TRBJ1-5. In germline, CDR1 is DFQATT, CDR2 SNEGSKA (reference sequence). The CDR3 totals 17 residues.

The V and J genes are TRBV4-2 and TRBJ2-1; checking the TCRdb D call of TRBD2 is not possible without DNA. CDR1 is LGHNA, CDR2 YNFKEQ, per germline. There are 22 residues in the CDR3. The chain's CDR3 is CASSQGLEDRGTSGSQYNEQFF.

This chain uses TRBV7-7 with TRBJ2-1; TCRdb's D call of TRBD2 is untestable without DNA. The germline gives CDR1 SSHAT, CDR2 FNYEAQ (reference sequence). This CDR3 is 16 amino acids long. This chain's CDR3 is CASSLDLSGSANEQFF.

The chain combines TRBV20-1 with TRBJ2-7; TCRdb's D call of TRBD1 is untestable without DNA. CDR3 length equals 14 residues. CDR1 is DFQATT, CDR2 SNEGSKA, per germline (reference sequence). CDR3: CSADPGQIPYEQYF.

The genes are TRBV11-3 and TRBJ1-1; as DNA is missing, the TRBD1 call by TCRdb cannot be tested. The CDR3 totals 16 residues. Germline CDR1 reads SGHNT; CDR2 reads YENEEA. This CDR3 is CASSLGKTGMNTEAFF.

This chain uses TRBV5-6 with TRBJ2-2; the TCRdb call, TRBD2, lacks DNA for checking. Germline CDR1 SGHDT, CDR2 YYEEEE. The CDR3 sequence is 15 residues long. CDR3 loop: CASSPAAFSTGELFF.

V is TRBV12-3 or TRBV12-4 and J is TRBJ2-6. This CDR3 region has 15 residues. CDR3 in amino acids: CASSLAPLWANVLTF.